The 16 T cell receptor beta chains below all came from one sample that was sequenced in a study of shared clonotypes between healthy human individuals. Method: immunoSEQ multiplex PCR; TCRdb's copy keeps in-frame clones and lacks some. Of 550,000 to 850,000 clones listed, approximately 72% are singletons. Specimen: memory CD4+ T cells sorted from blood. Subset defined: CD45RA-negative fraction. All receptors come from a woman in her twenties or thirties in good health.

The rearrangement joins TRBV11-2 to TRBJ1-3; 10 bases are a match to TRBD1. The CDR3 contains 18 residues. Germline V CDR1 and CDR2: SGHAT, FQNNGV. Trimming took 2 bases from V and 1 from J; bases not matched to a gene: 8. CDR3 sequence (DNA): TGTGCCAGCAGCTTAATCTTGGGACAGGGGCAATCTGGAAACACCATATATTTT. Its translation is CASSLILGQGQSGNTIYF.

The chain recombines TRBV7-9 with TRBJ2-6; the D gene is possibly TRBD1 (6 bases). The germline gives CDR1 SEHNR, CDR2 FQNEAQ (reference sequence). V was cut by 6 bases and J by 15 bases, with 12 bases left in between. The CDR3 has 11 residues. CDR3 in amino acids: CASSLQGPLTF. In DNA form, the CDR3 reads TGTGCCAGCAGTTTACAGGGCCCCCTGACTTTC.

This clone was counted between two and nine times. This sequence joins TRBV10-3 and TRBJ1-4; D remains ambiguous. CDR3 length: 13 amino acids. Per the germline V gene, CDR1 is ENHRY and CDR2 is SYGVKD. Trimming cost V 3 bases and J 8 bases, with 10 bases left between them. This CDR3 is CAISELDGEKLFF. The CDR3 DNA follows: TGTGCCATCAGTGAACTTGATGGGGAAAAACTGTTTTTT.

This chain uses TRBV6-5 with TRBJ2-1; TRBD2 matches 14 bases. The CDR3 is 15 amino acids. V was pared by 4 bases and J by 8 bases, with 4 bases of the junction left unmatched. CDR1 and CDR2 from the germline V gene are MNHEY and SVGAGI. The CDR3 nucleotides are TGTGCCAGCAGTTTGACTAGCGGGAGGGCCGATGAGCAGTTCTTC. Residues: CASSLTSGRADEQFF.

DNA of the CDR3: TGTGCCAGCAGTTTCACTCCCGGGACACCTGAAGCTTTCTTT. Translating gives CASSFTPGTPEAFF. This chain links TRBV6-5 with TRBJ1-1; weak D call: TRBD1 (6 bases). This CDR3 has 14 residues. Trimming cost V 4 bases and J 6 bases, with 15 bases left between them. Looked up from germline, CDR1 is MNHEY and CDR2 is SVGAGI.

The rearrangement joins TRBV5-5 to TRBJ2-7; TRBD1 agrees at 7 bases. CDR1 is SGHKS and CDR2 is YYEKEE in the germline V gene (reference sequence). CDR3 length equals 15 residues. Trimming removed 4 bases from V and 1 base from J; junction bases left unmatched: 8. This CDR3 is CASSPDRVPSYEQYF. In nucleotides, the CDR3 is TGTGCCAGCAGCCCAGACAGGGTTCCTTCCTACGAGCAGTACTTC. Full variable domain (missing parts from reference TRBV5-5 and TRBJ2-7): DAGVTQSPTHLIKTRGQQVTLRCSPISGHKSVSWYQQVLGQGPQFIFQYYEKEERGRGNFPDRFSARQFPNYSSELNVNALLLGDSALYLCASSPDRVPSYEQYFGPGTRLTVT.

This chain uses TRBV6-5 with TRBJ1-1; possible D gene TRBD1, 6 bases. The V gene lost 0 bases and the J gene lost 5 bases, with 13 bases spanning the gap. CDR3 length: 15 amino acids. Per the germline V gene, CDR1 is MNHEY and CDR2 is SVGAGI. CDR3 sequence reads: CASSYSQGRGTEAFF. As DNA, the CDR3 is TGTGCCAGCAGTTACTCACAGGGTCGGGGGACTGAAGCTTTCTTT.

The chain has TRBV30 and TRBJ2-3; tentatively, D is TRBD2 (6 bases). The CDR3 length is 12 residues. V lost 8 bases to trimming and J lost 1 base, with 10 bases between them. Per the germline V gene, CDR1 is GTSNPN and CDR2 is SVGIG (reference sequence). CDR3: CARDSGTDTQYF. CDR3 sequence (DNA): TGTGCCCGGGACTCTGGCACAGATACGCAGTATTTT.

The chain has TRBV2 and TRBJ2-3; D gene unclear. This CDR3 is built from 15 residues. Looked up from germline, CDR1 is SNHLY and CDR2 is FYNNEI. Trimming cost V 1 base and J 0 bases, with 8 bases left between them. CDR3 amino acids: CASSEERASTDTQYF. CDR3 nucleotide sequence: TGTGCCAGCAGTGAAGAAAGGGCGAGCACAGATACGCAGTATTTT.

This chain joins TRBV27 and TRBJ1-1; the D is unclear. CDR3 length: 13 amino acids. V was pared by 5 bases and J by 4 bases, with 11 bases between. Germline V CDR1 and CDR2: MNHEY, SMNVEV (reference sequence). Here the CDR3 DNA reads TGTGCCAGCAGTACCACCCAGTTCACTGAAGCTTTCTTT. The encoded protein is CASSTTQFTEAFF.

The chain carries TRBV7-2 and TRBJ1-5; D might be TRBD1 (6 bases). CDR1 is SGHTA and CDR2 is FQGNSA in the germline V gene. V lost 2 bases and J 4 bases, leaving 9 bases between the germline ends. The CDR3 runs 14 residues. CDR3 in DNA: TGTGCCAGCAGCTTATCACAGGGTAATCAGCCCCAGCATTTT. Its protein product is CASSLSQGNQPQHF. The full variable domain, in which reference TRBV7-2 and TRBJ1-5 provide the parts outside the CDR3, is GAGVSQSPSNKVTEKGKDVELRCDPISGHTALYWYRQSLGQGLEFLIYFQGNSAPDKSGLPSDRFSAERTGGSVSTLTIQRTQQEDSAVYLCASSLSQGNQPQHFGDGTRLSIL.

This chain links TRBV2 with TRBJ2-1; TRBD1 matches at 8 bases. Looked up from germline, CDR1 is SNHLY and CDR2 is FYNNEI. The V segment lost 5 bases and the J segment 6 bases; nucleotides outside the gene matches: 9. This CDR3 comprises 15 residues. CDR3 sequence: CASSSMDRDFNEQFF. Here the CDR3 DNA reads TGTGCCAGCAGTTCCATGGACAGGGACTTCAATGAGCAGTTCTTC.

This clone was detected a few times. The J gene is TRBJ2-2, the V gene TRBV7-9; D perhaps matches TRBD2 (6 bases). This CDR3 region has 17 residues. V was shortened by 6 bases and J by 3 bases, with 20 bases between the two germline ends. CDR1 is SEHNR and CDR2 is FQNEAQ in the germline V gene (reference sequence). The CDR3 bases are TGTGCCAGCAGTCCCAACCGGGACTCAACTCACACCGGGGAGCTGTTTTTT. Translation: CASSPNRDSTHTGELFF.

CDR3 residues: CASGPGGRSSYEQYF. CDR3 in DNA: TGTGCCAGCGGACCGGGGGGGCGAAGCTCCTACGAGCAGTACTTC. The V gene is TRBV28, the J gene TRBJ2-7, with 8 bases lining up with TRBD2. V dropped 8 bases and J dropped 0; count of bases not matched to a gene: 9. Germline V gene lookup returns CDR1 MDHEN and CDR2 SYDVKM. This CDR3 comprises 15 residues.

The rearrangement links TRBV7-6 to TRBJ1-5; TRBD1 matches at 11 bases. Germline V gene sequence: CDR1 SGHVS, CDR2 FNYEAQ. Trimming took 5 bases from V and 6 from J; bases not matched to a gene: 0. The CDR3 extends over 13 amino acids. The CDR3 DNA reads as TGTGCCAGCAGCGGGACAGGGGGTCAGCCCCAGCATTTT. It specifies CASSGTGGQPQHF.

The chain joins TRBV9 to TRBJ1-1; D possibly corresponds to TRBD1 (5 bases). This CDR3 has 17 amino acids. V lost 5 bases and J lost 0, with 20 bases in between. Germline CDR1 SGDLS, CDR2 YYNGEE. CDR3 sequence (DNA): TGTGCCAGCAGTGATAAACAGGAGGCCCTCATGAACACTGAAGCTTTCTTT. The encoded protein is CASSDKQEALMNTEAFF.